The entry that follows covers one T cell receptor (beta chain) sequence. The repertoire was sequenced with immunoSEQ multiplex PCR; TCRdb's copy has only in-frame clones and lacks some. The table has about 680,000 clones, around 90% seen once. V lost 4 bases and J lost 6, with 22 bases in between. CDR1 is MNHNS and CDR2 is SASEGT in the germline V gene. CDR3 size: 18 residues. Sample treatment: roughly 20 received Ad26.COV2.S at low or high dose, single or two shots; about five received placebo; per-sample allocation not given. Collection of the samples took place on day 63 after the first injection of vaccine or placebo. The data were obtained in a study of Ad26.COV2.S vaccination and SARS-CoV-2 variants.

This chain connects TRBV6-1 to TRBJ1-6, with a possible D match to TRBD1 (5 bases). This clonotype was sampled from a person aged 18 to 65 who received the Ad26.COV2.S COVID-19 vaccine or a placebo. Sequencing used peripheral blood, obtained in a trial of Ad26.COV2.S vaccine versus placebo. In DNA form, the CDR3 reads TGTGCCAGCAGTGGAGGGTTGGGGAGGGGTGGAGGTAATTCACCCCTCCACTTT. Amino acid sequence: CASSGGLGRGGGNSPLHF.